The clone carrying this T cell receptor beta chain was seen a handful of times. The data derive from a study of preoperative IRX-2 immunotherapy in early breast cancer. J gave up 5 bases and V 7 bases, and 10 bases lay outside the gene matches. Germline assignment: CDR1 LNHNV and CDR2 YYDKDF (reference sequence). The CDR3 runs 15 residues. Treatment: preoperative locoregional IRX-2 cytokine immunotherapy. This phase Ib study tested locoregional IRX-2 cytokine immunotherapy given before surgery. Profiling relied on immunoSEQ multiplex PCR, and the TCRdb table lists in-frame clones only, not all of them. The sample lists about 38,000 clones; roughly 82% were seen once.

The genes are TRBV15 and TRBJ1-4; 7 nucleotides align to TRBD1. The clonotype originates from a human donor with breast cancer. This sample comprised lymph node tissue, obtained after IRX-2 immunotherapy. CDR3 protein: CATKERGGPNEKLFF. In DNA form, the CDR3 reads TGTGCCACCAAGGAGCGAGGGGGCCCAAATGAAAAACTGTTTTTT.